This T cell receptor (beta chain) was recovered during a study of cytomegalovirus exposure and HLA in healthy donors. V shed 6 bases, J shed 4 bases, and the junction held 9 bases outside the gene matches. Germline-derived CDR1 and CDR2 are KGHSH and LQKENI. The CDR3 totals 15 residues. PCR employed 60 Vbeta and 13 Jbeta primers. Profiled with immunoSEQ multiplex PCR; TCRdb holds only in-frame clones, not every one. The profile shows approximately 110,000 clones, roughly 69% of them singletons. The study's findings and limits: A later analysis showed that HLA-associated TCR beta chains had undergone more clonal expansion than equally common others. In vitro work confirmed that a few CMV-associated chains recognize CMV antigens. Highly shared sequence variants in one cluster were likely a sequencing artifact. Rates of TCR association differed by HLA locus in a later analysis, with DRB1 highest and HLA-C lowest.

Concerning this clone itself: Its target is not known.

What was sequenced was PBMCs. The sequence came from a man aged 50-59 years in good health and CMV-seropositive. The chain uses TRBV18 and TRBJ2-3; 8 bases align to TRBD1. In DNA, the CDR3 is TGTGCCAGCTCTACGCCCGGGACAGGCGCAGATACGCAGTATTTT. Protein product: CASSTPGTGADTQYF.